This passage covers 20 T cell receptor beta chains from one sample sequenced in a study of human T cells and chemical hapten exposure. TCRdb reanalysed the RACE reads using MiXCR and keeps one entry per CDR3 protein. The table lists more than 55,000 distinct CDR3 sequences, over 7.5% of them singletons, with 3% to 4% in the top ten. Described time point: patch test 1, 2 weeks after DPC sensitization. Treatment denoted: therapeutic diphenylcyclopropenone sensitization with weekly scalp DPC. The material was whole blood, obtained in connection with sensitization to the hapten diphenylcyclopropenone (DPC). The receptors were sampled from a middle-aged woman with alopecia areata. Some clones in this sample may be carry-over from other donors' samples.

This clonotype was counted only a few times. The chain is built from TRBV11-2 and TRBJ2-7; 7 bases are shared with TRBD2. CDR1 SGHAT and CDR2 FQNNGV come from the germline V gene. Losses at the gene ends were 3 bases for V and 2 bases for J; bases not matched to a gene: 4. The CDR3 is made up of 14 amino acids. The CDR3: CASSLQAGPYEQYF. The CDR3, as DNA: TGTGCCAGCAGCTTGCAAGCGGGACCCTACGAGCAGTACTTC.

Comment on this clonotype: Its ends do not fully match the called genes, so a read error is possible. V is TRBV29-1 and J is TRBJ2-5; D is tentatively TRBD1 or TRBD2 (5 bases each). Germline V gene lookup returns CDR1 SQVTM and CDR2 ANQGSEA. The CDR3 has 14 amino acids. CDR3 bases: TGCGGCGTTGATCCGGGACCCAGCCAAGAGACCCAGTACTTC. Its translation is CGVDPGPSQETQYF. Based on the CDR3 plus reference TRBV29-1 and TRBJ2-5, the full variable domain is SAVISQKPSRDICQRGTSLTIQCQVDSQVTMMFWYRQQPGQSLTLIATANQGSEATYESGFVIDKFPISRPNLTFSTLTVSNMSPEDSSIYLCGVDPGPSQETQYFGPGTRLLVL.

The CDR3 here is CSVDGSTEAFF. CDR3 bases: TGCAGCGTTGACGGTTCCACTGAAGCTTTCTTT. V usage is TRBV29-1 and J usage is TRBJ1-1; D is unresolved. V lost 3 bases to trimming and J lost 4 bases, with 6 bases between them. CDR1 and CDR2 (germline): SQVTM, ANQGSEA. The CDR3 extends over 11 amino acids.

Many counts were recorded for this clonotype. The chain joins TRBV4-1 to TRBJ2-2, with 16 nucleotides matching TRBD2. The germline CDR1 and CDR2 sequences are MGHRA and YSYEKL. The trim removed 4 bases at V and 5 bases at J, leaving 4 bases unmatched. The CDR3 loop spans 17 amino acids. The DNA of the CDR3 is TGCGCCAGCAGCCGGGGACTAGCGGGGGGGCTAACCGGGGAGCTGTTTTTT. Its protein product is CASSRGLAGGLTGELFF.

On this clonotype itself: A much larger clone sits a single nucleotide away, making a read error possible. The final CDR3 position lacks the conserved phenylalanine or tryptophan, pointing to a likely read error. The chain is built from TRBV2 and TRBJ2-1; D may be TRBD2 (6 bases). V was clipped by 8 bases and J by 2 bases, with 13 bases between them. Germline V gives CDR1 SNHLY, CDR2 FYNNEI. CDR3 size: 14 residues. For the CDR3, the DNA is TGTGCCAGCGAGGGAGGCTCAGCCTACAATGAGCAGTTCTCC. Amino acids: CASEGGSAYNEQFS.

The J gene is TRBJ2-1, the V gene TRBV29-1, with D possibly being TRBD1 (6 bases). V gave up 6 bases and J gave up 6 bases, with 15 bases separating them. Germline V gene lookup returns CDR1 SQVTM and CDR2 ANQGSEA. This CDR3 has 13 amino acids. The CDR3 DNA follows: TGCAGCGTCGGACAGAATCGATTCAATGAGCAGTTCTTC. It specifies CSVGQNRFNEQFF.

Regarding this clonotype: This may be a read error: a much more frequent sequence differs by one nucleotide. J is TRBJ2-2 and V is TRBV7-8, with D unresolved. V dropped 8 bases and J dropped 1 base, with 11 bases sitting between them. The CDR3 spans 14 residues. Germline-derived CDR1 and CDR2 are SGHVS and FQNEAQ. The CDR3 region is CASGSTRNTGELFF. The CDR3 DNA is TGTGCCAGCGGCTCCACCAGGAACACCGGGGAGCTGTTTTTT.

The rearrangement uses TRBV4-3 and TRBJ2-1; D is unresolved. The germline V and J ends were trimmed by 0 bases and 6 bases, with 15 bases remaining between them. This CDR3 is built from 16 residues. Germline CDR1 and CDR2: LGHNA and YSLEER. This CDR3 reads CASSQDRDILGNEQFF. The CDR3 DNA sequence: TGCGCCAGCAGCCAAGATCGTGATATTTTGGGCAATGAGCAGTTCTTC.

This clonotype showed up many times. This chain connects TRBV12-3 or TRBV12-4 to TRBJ1-2; the D gene is possibly TRBD1 (6 bases). V lost 4 bases to trimming and J lost 4 bases, with 13 bases between them. CDR3 length: 14 amino acids. The chain's CDR3 is CASSSPDSLYGYTF. CDR3 bases: TGTGCCAGCAGTTCCCCGGACAGCCTCTATGGCTACACCTTC.

The chain uses TRBV28 and TRBJ1-1; tentative D call: TRBD1 (5 bases). The CDR3 totals 15 residues. Germline-derived CDR1 and CDR2 are MDHEN and SYDVKM. V lost 6 bases, J lost 4 bases, and 18 bases lay in between. CDR3 bases: TGTGCCAGCAGCACCCGACCGGGGGTGAGCACTGAAGCTTTCTTT. Amino acid sequence: CASSTRPGVSTEAFF.

In its sample, this clonotype was seen many times. This chain joins TRBV10-3 and TRBJ2-1; 8 nucleotides line up with TRBD1. Germline V gene lookup returns CDR1 ENHRY and CDR2 SYGVKD. V gave up 8 bases and J gave up 5 bases; unmatched junction bases: 8. The CDR3 is 14 residues long. The DNA of the CDR3 is TGTGCCATCCGCGACAGGGGAGTAGACAATGAGCAGTTCTTC. Translating it yields CAIRDRGVDNEQFF.

This clonotype was counted ten times or more. The chain carries TRBV7-2 and TRBJ2-1; 9 nucleotides align to TRBD2. The V and J ends lost 2 bases and 3 bases, in that order; junction bases with no gene match: 2. The V gene's germline CDR1 is SGHTA and CDR2 FQGNSA. This CDR3 contains 15 residues. DNA for the CDR3: TGTGCCAGCAGCTTAAGCGGGGGGATCTACAATGAGCAGTTCTTC. It specifies CASSLSGGIYNEQFF.

The table lists this clonotype with a few counts. The J gene is TRBJ2-1, the V gene TRBV29-1, with D possibly being TRBD2 (5 bases). The CDR3 covers 11 residues. Germline CDR1 is SQVTM and CDR2 is ANQGSEA. Trimming removed 6 bases at V and 5 bases at J, with 8 bases between. CDR3 region: CSVGRDNEQFF. The CDR3 nucleotides read TGCAGCGTGGGGAGAGACAATGAGCAGTTCTTC.

V usage is TRBV19 and J usage is TRBJ1-2, with D possibly TRBD1 on 6 matching bases. Trimming shortened V by 7 bases and J by 8 bases, and 29 bases separated the two germline ends. Germline values: CDR1 LNHDA, CDR2 SQIVND (reference sequence). CDR3 length: 17 residues. DNA for the CDR3: TGTGCCAGTACTCCCCTTGGCGCGGGGGGCGCATTGTCCGGCTACACCTTC. Its protein is CASTPLGAGGALSGYTF. Looking up the rest from reference TRBV19 and TRBJ1-2 gives the full variable domain: DGGITQSPKYLFRKEGQNVTLSCEQNLNHDAMYWYRQDPGQGLRLIYYSQIVNDFQKGDIAEGYSVSREKKESFPLTVTSAQKNPTAFYLCASTPLGAGGALSGYTFGSGTRLTVV.

This clonotype was counted ten times or more. The CDR3: CASSPQGENTEAFF. CDR3 DNA sequence: TGTGCCAGCAGCCCCCAGGGGGAGAACACTGAAGCTTTCTTT. This rearrangement joins TRBV7-8 to TRBJ1-1; 7 bases are a match to TRBD1. The V segment lost 5 bases and the J segment 1 base; nucleotides outside the gene matches: 4. Germline V gene sequence: CDR1 SGHVS, CDR2 FQNEAQ. This CDR3 is built from 14 residues.

This clonotype appeared a few times. The chain has TRBV11-2 and TRBJ2-3, with a tentative D call TRBD1 (6 bases). The CDR3 is 15 amino acids. With 7 bases removed from V and 4 bases from J, the gap between germline ends came to 18 bases. CDR1 is SGHAT, CDR2 FQNNGV, per germline. CDR3 sequence reads: CASNSRWGPADTQYF. DNA of the CDR3: TGTGCCAGCAATTCGAGGTGGGGGCCGGCAGATACGCAGTATTTT.

This clonotype occurred many times. This chain uses TRBV4-3 with TRBJ2-7; TRBD1 matches 7 bases. Germline trimming cut 2 bases from V and 5 bases from J; bases unmatched to any gene: 6. The V gene's germline CDR1 is LGHNA and CDR2 YSLEER. This CDR3 has 14 residues. The CDR3: CASSQQTGLNEQYF. DNA for the CDR3: TGCGCCAGCAGCCAACAGACAGGGTTAAACGAGCAGTACTTC.

The chain links TRBV11-2 to TRBJ2-7, with TRBD2 as a possible D gene (5 bases). Germline values: CDR1 SGHAT, CDR2 FQNNGV. The CDR3 is 13 amino acids. V was clipped by 3 bases and J by 3 bases, with 9 bases between them. The CDR3 DNA sequence: TGTGCCAGCAGCTTCGTCGGGGACTACGAGCAGTACTTC. Amino acid sequence: CASSFVGDYEQYF. The variable domain in full, with the rest retrieved from reference TRBV11-2 and TRBJ2-7, is EAGVAQSPRYKIIEKRQSVAFWCNPISGHATLYWYQQILGQGPKLLIQFQNNGVVDDSQLPKDRFSAERLKGVDSTLKIQPAKLEDSAVYLCASSFVGDYEQYFGPGTRLTVT.

The table lists this clonotype with many counts. The gene calls are TRBV7-7 and TRBJ1-1; the D gene is possibly TRBD1 (5 bases). The CDR3 contains 13 residues. CDR1 is SSHAT, CDR2 FNYEAQ, per germline (reference sequence). Here the CDR3 reads CATFGLGATEAFF. In DNA, the CDR3 is TGTGCTACATTTGGGCTAGGGGCCACTGAAGCTTTCTTT.

This clonotype was observed at least ten times. The genes are TRBV28 and TRBJ2-2; TRBD2 matches 11 bases. The V gene end was trimmed by 6 bases and the J gene end by 4 bases; junction bases not matched to a gene: 4. Per germline, CDR1 MDHEN and CDR2 SYDVKM. The CDR3 totals 15 residues. CDR3 region: CASSQLAGATGELFF. The CDR3 region has the DNA TGTGCCAGCAGCCAACTAGCGGGGGCCACCGGGGAGCTGTTTTTT.